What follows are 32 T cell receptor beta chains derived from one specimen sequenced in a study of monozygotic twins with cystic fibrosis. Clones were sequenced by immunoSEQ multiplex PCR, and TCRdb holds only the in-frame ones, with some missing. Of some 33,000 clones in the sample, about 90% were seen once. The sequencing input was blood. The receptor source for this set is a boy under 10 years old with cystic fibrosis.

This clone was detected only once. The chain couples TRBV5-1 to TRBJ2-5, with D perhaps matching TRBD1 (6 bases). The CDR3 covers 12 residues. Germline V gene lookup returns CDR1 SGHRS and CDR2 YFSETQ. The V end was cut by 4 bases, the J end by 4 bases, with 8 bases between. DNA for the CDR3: TGCGCCAGCAGCCCGGACAGAGAGACCCAGTACTTC. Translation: CASSPDRETQYF. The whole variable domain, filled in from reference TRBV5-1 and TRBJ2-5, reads KAGVTQTPRYLIKTRGQQVTLSCSPISGHRSVSWYQQTPGQGLQFLFEYFSETQRNKGNFPGRFSGRQFSNSRSEMNVSTLELGDSALYLCASSPDRETQYFGPGTRLLVL.

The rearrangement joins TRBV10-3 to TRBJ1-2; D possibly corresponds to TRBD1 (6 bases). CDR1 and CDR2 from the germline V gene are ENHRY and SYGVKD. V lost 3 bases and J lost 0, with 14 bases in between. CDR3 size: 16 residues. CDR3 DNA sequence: TGTGCCATCAGTGAAGAGGGGGGATCCCCTAACTATGGCTACACCTTC. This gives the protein CAISEEGGSPNYGYTF.

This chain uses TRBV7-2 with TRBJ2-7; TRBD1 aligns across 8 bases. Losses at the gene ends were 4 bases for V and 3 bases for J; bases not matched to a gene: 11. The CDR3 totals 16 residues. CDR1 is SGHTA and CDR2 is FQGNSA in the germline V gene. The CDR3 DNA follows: TGTGCCAGCAGCTCGCGACCGGGACAGGTCCTCTACGAGCAGTACTTC. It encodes CASSSRPGQVLYEQYF.

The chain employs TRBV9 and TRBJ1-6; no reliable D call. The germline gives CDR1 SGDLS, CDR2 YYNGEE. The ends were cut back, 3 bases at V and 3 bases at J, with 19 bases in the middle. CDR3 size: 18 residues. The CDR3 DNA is TGTGCCAGCAGCGCAACGAGCCAGCTGAACTACTATAATTCACCCCTCCACTTT. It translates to CASSATSQLNYYNSPLHF.

The CDR3 coding sequence is TGCGCCAGCAGCTCGCAGGGGGGAGTGCCTGAAGCTTTCTTT. Amino acids: CASSSQGGVPEAFF. This chain uses TRBV4-3 with TRBJ1-1; 7 bases are a match to TRBD1. The CDR3 length is 14 residues. Germline-derived CDR1 and CDR2 are LGHNA and YSLEER. V lost 5 bases to trimming and J lost 6 bases; unmatched junction nucleotides: 9.

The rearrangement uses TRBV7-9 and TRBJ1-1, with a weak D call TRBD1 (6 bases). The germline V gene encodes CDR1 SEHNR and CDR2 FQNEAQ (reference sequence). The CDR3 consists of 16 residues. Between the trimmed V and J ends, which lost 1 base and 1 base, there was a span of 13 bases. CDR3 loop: CASSLGAGDRNTEAFF. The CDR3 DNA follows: TGTGCCAGCAGCTTAGGTGCAGGGGATAGGAACACTGAAGCTTTCTTT.

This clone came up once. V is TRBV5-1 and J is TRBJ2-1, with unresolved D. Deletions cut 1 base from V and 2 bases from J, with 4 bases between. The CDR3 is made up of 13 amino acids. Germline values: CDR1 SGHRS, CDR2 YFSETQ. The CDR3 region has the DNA TGCGCCAGCAGCTTGACCGCCTACAATGAGCAGTTCTTC. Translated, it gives CASSLTAYNEQFF. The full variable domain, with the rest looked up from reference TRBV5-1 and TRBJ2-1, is KAGVTQTPRYLIKTRGQQVTLSCSPISGHRSVSWYQQTPGQGLQFLFEYFSETQRNKGNFPGRFSGRQFSNSRSEMNVSTLELGDSALYLCASSLTAYNEQFFGPGTRLTVL.

The CDR3 DNA follows: TGCGCCAGCAGTCAAATCCCGGGACAAAACATGAACACTGAAGCTTTCTTT. Its protein is CASSQIPGQNMNTEAFF. This chain uses TRBV5-1 with TRBJ1-1; D might be TRBD1 (6 bases). This CDR3 is 17 amino acids long. The V and J ends lost 5 bases and 0 bases respectively, with 20 bases between them. Germline CDR1 reads SGHRS; CDR2 reads YFSETQ.

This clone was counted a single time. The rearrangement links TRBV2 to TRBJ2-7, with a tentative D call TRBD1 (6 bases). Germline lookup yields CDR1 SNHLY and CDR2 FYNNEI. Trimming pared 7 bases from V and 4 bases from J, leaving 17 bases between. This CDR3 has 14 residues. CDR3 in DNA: TGTGCCAGCAATGGGGGCAGGGGTACTTACGAGCAGTACTTC. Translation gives CASNGGRGTYEQYF.

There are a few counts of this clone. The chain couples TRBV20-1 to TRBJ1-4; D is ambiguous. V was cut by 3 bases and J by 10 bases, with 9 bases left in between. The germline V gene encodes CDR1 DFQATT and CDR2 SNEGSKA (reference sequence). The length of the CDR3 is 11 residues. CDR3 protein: CSASVLRKLFF. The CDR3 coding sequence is TGCAGTGCTAGCGTGCTAAGAAAACTGTTTTTT.

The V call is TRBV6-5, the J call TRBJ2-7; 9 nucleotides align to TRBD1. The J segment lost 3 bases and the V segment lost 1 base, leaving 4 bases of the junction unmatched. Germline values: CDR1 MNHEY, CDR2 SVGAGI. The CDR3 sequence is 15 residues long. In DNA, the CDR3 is TGTGCCAGCAGTTACTGGGGGACAGGGATCTACGAGCAGTACTTC. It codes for CASSYWGTGIYEQYF.

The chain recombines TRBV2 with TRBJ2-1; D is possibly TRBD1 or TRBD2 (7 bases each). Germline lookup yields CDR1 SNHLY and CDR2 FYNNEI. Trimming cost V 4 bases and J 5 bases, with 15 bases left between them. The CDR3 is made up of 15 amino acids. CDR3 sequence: CASSAGTAGNNEQFF. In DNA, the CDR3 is TGTGCCAGCAGTGCCGGGACAGCGGGGAACAATGAGCAGTTCTTC.

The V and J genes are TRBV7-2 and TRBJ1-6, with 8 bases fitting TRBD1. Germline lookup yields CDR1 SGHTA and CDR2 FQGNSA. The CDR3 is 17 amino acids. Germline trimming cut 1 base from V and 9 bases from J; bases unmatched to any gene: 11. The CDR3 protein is CASSLGRTGRNVSPLHF. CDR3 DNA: TGTGCCAGCAGCTTAGGGAGGACAGGGAGGAATGTTTCACCCCTCCACTTT.

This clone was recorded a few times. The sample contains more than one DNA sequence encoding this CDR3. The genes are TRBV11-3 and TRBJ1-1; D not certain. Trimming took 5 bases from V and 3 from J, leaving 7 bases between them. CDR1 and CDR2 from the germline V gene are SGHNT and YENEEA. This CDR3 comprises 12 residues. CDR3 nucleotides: TGTGCCAGCAGCCTCGGGGACACTGAAGCTTTCTTT. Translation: CASSLGDTEAFF. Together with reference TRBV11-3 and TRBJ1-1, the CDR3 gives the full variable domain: EAGVVQSPRYKIIEKKQPVAFWCNPISGHNTLYWYLQNLGQGPELLIRYENEEAVDDSQLPKDRFSAERLKGVDSTLKIQPAELGDSAVYLCASSLGDTEAFFGQGTRLTVV.

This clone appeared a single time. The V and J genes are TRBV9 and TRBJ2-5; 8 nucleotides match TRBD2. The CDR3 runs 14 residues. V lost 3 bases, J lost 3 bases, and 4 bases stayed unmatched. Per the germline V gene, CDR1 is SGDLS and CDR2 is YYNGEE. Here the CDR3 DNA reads TGTGCCAGCAGCGCCGGGGGGGCCGAAGAGACCCAGTACTTC. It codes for CASSAGGAEETQYF.

The CDR3 DNA reads as TGTGCTAGTGGTTTGCCGACACCCAACTATGGCTACACCTTC. Amino acid sequence: CASGLPTPNYGYTF. The J gene is TRBJ1-2, the V gene TRBV12-5, with D hard to call. Trimming removed 2 bases from V and 2 bases from J, with 9 bases in between. CDR1 is LGHNT, CDR2 FRNRAP, per germline. CDR3 length: 14 amino acids.

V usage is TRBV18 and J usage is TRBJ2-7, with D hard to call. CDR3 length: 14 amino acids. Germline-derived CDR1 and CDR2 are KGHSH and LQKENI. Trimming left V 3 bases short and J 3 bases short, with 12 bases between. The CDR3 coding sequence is TGTGCCAGCTCACCGGTCAAGGATTACTACGAGCAGTACTTC. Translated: CASSPVKDYYEQYF. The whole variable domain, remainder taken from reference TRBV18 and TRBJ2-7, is NAGVMQNPRHLVRRRGQEARLRCSPMKGHSHVYWYRQLPEEGLKFMVYLQKENIIDESGMPKERFSAEFPKEGPSILRIQQVVRGDSAAYFCASSPVKDYYEQYFGPGTRLTVT.

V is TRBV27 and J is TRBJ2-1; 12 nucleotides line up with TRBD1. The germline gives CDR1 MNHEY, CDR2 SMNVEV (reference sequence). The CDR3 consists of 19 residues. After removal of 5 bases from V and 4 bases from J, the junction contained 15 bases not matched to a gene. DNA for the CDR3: TGTGCCAGCAGTGGGACAGGGGGCGCAGGGATATCCGCTTACAATGAGCAGTTCTTC. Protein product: CASSGTGGAGISAYNEQFF.

CDR3 sequence: CASSGLAGSLSSTDTQYF. CDR3 nucleotide sequence: TGTGCCAGCAGCGGACTAGCGGGGTCCCTATCTAGCACAGATACGCAGTATTTT. V gene TRBV2 combines with J gene TRBJ2-3; 12 bases align to TRBD2. Germline V gene lookup returns CDR1 SNHLY and CDR2 FYNNEI. With 6 bases clipped from V and 0 bases from J, the junction kept 10 bases outside the gene matches. CDR3 length: 18 residues.

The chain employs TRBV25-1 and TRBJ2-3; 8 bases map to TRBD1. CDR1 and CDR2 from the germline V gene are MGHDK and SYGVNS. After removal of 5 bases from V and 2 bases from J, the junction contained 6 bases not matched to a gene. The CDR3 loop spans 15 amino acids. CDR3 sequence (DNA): TGTGCCAGCAGTCCCCTGACAGGGGTCACAGATACGCAGTATTTT. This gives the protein CASSPLTGVTDTQYF.

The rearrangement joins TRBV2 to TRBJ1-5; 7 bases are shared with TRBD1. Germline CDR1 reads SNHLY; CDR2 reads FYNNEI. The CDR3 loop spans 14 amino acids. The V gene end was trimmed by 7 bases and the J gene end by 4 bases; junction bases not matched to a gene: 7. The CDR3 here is CASTLTGSNQPQHF. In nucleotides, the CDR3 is TGTGCCAGCACCCTGACAGGGTCAAATCAGCCCCAGCATTTT.

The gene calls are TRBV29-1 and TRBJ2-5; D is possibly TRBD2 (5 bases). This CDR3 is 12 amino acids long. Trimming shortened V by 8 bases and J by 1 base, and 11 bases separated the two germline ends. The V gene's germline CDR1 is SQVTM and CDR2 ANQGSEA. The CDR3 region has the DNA TGCAGCCTCCGGGGTTCCCAAGAGACCCAGTACTTC. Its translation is CSLRGSQETQYF.

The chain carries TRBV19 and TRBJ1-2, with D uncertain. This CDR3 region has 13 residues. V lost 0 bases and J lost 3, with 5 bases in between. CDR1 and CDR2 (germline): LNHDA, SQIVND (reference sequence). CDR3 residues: CASSIDLYYGYTF. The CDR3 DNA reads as TGTGCCAGTAGTATAGACCTCTACTATGGCTACACCTTC.

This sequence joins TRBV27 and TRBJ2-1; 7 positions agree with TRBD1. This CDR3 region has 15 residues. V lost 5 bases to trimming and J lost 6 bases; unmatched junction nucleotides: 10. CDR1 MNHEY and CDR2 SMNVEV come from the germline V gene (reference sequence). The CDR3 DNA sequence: TGTGCCAGCAGTCCCTGGGGACAGACTGTCAATGAGCAGTTCTTC. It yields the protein CASSPWGQTVNEQFF.

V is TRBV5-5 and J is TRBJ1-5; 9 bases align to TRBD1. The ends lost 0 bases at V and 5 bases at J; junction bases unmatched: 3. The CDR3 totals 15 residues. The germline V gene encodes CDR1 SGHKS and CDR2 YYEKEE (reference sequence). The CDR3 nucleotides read TGTGCCAGCAGCTTGGGAGGGACAGGGTATCAGCCCCAGCATTTT. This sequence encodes CASSLGGTGYQPQHF.

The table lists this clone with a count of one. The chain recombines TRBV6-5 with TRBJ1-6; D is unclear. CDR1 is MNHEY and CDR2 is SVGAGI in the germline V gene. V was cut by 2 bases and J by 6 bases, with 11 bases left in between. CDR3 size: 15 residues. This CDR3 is CASSYVAAGNSPLHF. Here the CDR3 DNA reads TGTGCCAGCAGTTACGTCGCAGCGGGTAATTCACCCCTCCACTTT.

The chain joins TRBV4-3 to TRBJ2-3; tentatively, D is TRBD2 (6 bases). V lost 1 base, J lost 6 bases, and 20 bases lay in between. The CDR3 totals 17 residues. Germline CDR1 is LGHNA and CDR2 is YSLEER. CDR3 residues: CASSQVLALSLRDTQYF. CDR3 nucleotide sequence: TGCGCCAGCAGCCAAGTCCTAGCGCTCTCACTTCGGGATACGCAGTATTTT.

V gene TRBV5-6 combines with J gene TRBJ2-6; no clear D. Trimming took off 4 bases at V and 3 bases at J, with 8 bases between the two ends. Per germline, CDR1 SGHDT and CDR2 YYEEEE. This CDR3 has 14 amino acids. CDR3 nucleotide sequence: TGTGCCAGCAGCCCCGGTAGTGGGGCCAACGTCCTGACTTTC. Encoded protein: CASSPGSGANVLTF.

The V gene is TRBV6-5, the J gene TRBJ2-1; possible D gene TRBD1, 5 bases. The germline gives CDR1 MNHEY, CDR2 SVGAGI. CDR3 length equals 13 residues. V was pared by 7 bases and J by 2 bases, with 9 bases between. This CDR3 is CASKQVTYNEQFF. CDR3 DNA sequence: TGTGCCAGCAAACAGGTTACCTACAATGAGCAGTTCTTC.

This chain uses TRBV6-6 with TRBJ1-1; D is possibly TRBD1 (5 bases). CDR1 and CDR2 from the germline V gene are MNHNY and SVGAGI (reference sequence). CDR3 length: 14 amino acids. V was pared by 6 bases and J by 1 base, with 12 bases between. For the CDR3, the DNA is TGTGCCAGCAGGACGGAAAGGGGGAACACTGAAGCTTTCTTT. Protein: CASRTERGNTEAFF.

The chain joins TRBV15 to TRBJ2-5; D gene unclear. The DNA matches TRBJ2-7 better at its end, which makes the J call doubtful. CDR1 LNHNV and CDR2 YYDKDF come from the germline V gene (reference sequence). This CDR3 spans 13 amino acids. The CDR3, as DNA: TGTGCCACCAGCAGAGATACCGGACACGAGCAGTACTTC. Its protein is CATSRDTGHEQYF.

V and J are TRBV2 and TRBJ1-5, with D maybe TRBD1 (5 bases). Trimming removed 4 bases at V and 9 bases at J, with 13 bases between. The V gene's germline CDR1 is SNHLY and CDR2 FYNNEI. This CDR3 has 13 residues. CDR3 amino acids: CASSGTGTGPQHF. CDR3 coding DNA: TGTGCCAGCAGTGGGACGGGAACAGGGCCCCAGCATTTT.